This TCR beta chain was captured in a study of neurological immune-mediated disorders. This clonotype was observed a handful of times. The CDR3 runs 13 residues. V was pared by 4 bases and J by 10 bases, with 11 bases between. Germline CDR1 reads MDHEN; CDR2 reads SYDVKM. Synthesis of cDNA used 5'RACE (with 10-nucleotide random UMIs). TCRdb reprocessed the 5' RACE reads with MiXCR, giving one entry per CDR3 protein. The sample lists 65,000 to 85,000 distinct CDR3 sequences, around 3% seen once, with more than 4% in the top ten. V and J are TRBV28 and TRBJ1-6, with D perhaps TRBD1 (5 bases). The clonotype comes from a woman between 50 and 59 years old with multiple sclerosis. Material for sequencing was PBMCs. The CDR3 DNA sequence: TGTGCCAGCAGTTCCGGGACGTACTCACCCCTCCACTTT. This sequence encodes CASSSGTYSPLHF.